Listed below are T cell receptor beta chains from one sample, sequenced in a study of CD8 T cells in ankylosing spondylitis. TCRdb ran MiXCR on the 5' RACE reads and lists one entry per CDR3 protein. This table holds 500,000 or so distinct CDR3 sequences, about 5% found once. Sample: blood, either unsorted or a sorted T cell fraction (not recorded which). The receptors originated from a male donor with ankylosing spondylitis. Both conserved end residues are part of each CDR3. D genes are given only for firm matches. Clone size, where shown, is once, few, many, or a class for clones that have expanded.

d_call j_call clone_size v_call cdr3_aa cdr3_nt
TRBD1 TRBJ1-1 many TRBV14 CASSQFARTGVWNTEAFF TGTGCCAGCAGCCAATTTGCTCGGACAGGGGTTTGGAACACTGAAGCTTTCTTT
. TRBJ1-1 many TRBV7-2 CASSLSGREDEAFF TGTGCCAGCAGCTTATCCGGACGGGAAGATGAAGCTTTCTTT
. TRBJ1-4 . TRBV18 CASSDSGNEKLFF TGTGCCAGCTCAGACTCAGGGAATGAAAAACTGTTTTTT
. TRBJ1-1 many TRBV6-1 CASTRGFGTEAFF TGTGCCAGCACTCGGGGGTTCGGCACTGAAGCTTTCTTT
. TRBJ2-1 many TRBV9 CASKRNEQFF TGTGCCAGCAAGAGGAATGAGCAGTTCTTC
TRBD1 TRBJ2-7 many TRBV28 CASSRTGLSYEQYF TGTGCCAGCAGCAGGACAGGGCTCTCCTACGAGCAGTACTTC
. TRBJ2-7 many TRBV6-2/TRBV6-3 CASSRVTGLLRTLAYF TGTGCCAGCAGCCGCGTCACGGGACTCCTAAGGACTCTGGCGTACTTC
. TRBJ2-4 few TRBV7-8 CASSLFQTKGAKNIQYF TGTGCCAGCAGCTTATTCCAGACGAAGGGGGCCAAAAACATTCAGTACTTC
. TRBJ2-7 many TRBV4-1 CASSQVPSDYEQYF TGCGCCAGCAGCCAGGTGCCTAGCGACTACGAGCAGTACTTC
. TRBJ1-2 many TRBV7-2 CASSMRAIYGYTF TGTGCCAGCAGCATGCGGGCCATCTATGGCTACACCTTC
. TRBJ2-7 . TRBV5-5 CASSLEGSPEQYF TGTGCCAGCAGCTTGGAAGGCAGTCCCGAGCAGTACTTC
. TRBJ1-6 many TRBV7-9 CASSWGVRSPLHF TGTGCCAGCAGCTGGGGCGTTAGATCACCCCTCCACTTT
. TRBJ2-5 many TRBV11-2 CASSLWQQETQYF TGTGCCAGCAGCTTATGGCAGCAAGAGACCCAGTACTTC
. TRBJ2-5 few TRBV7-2 CASSPNGGGETQYF TGTGCCAGCAGCCCTAATGGGGGCGGGGAGACCCAGTACTTC
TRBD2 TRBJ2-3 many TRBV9 CASSVDVTSGRGDTQYF TGTGCCAGCAGCGTAGATGTCACTAGCGGGAGAGGAGATACGCAGTATTTT
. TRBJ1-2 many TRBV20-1 CSARDQSVGCTF TGCAGTGCTAGAGATCAGAGTGTCGGTTGCACCTTC